This TCR beta chain was sequenced during a study of T cells in Graves' hyperthyroidism and ophthalmopathy. This CDR3 is 13 amino acids long. Trimming removed 6 bases from V and 8 bases from J; junction bases left unmatched: 5. RNA transcripts were the template for amplifying TCR beta CDR3 regions. HTBI primers drove first-round RT-PCR of the TCR CDR3. Using its own MiXCR run on the multiplex PCR reads, TCRdb lists one record per CDR3 protein. The sample holds fewer than 650,000 distinct CDR3 sequences, approximately 49% seen once. There are many counts of this clonotype. The sample consisted of peripheral blood or thyroid tissue (not recorded which). The chain links TRBV12-3 or TRBV12-4 to TRBJ1-2, with 11 bases matching TRBD1. The sequence derives from an adult woman with Graves' disease, either hyperthyroidism or ophthalmopathy (not recorded which). The CDR3 nucleotides read TGTGCCAGCAGCCTGGACAGGGGGCGAGGCTACACCTTC. Residues: CASSLDRGRGYTF.